This T cell receptor (beta chain) was captured in a study of shared clonotypes between healthy human individuals. General study findings and limits: Across subsets, estimated richness was generally greater for naive than for memory populations. Clonotype sharing among the donors was expected to vary with sequencing depth.

The method was immunoSEQ multiplex PCR; TCRdb's version includes in-frame clones alone and lacks a portion of them. The table has about 2.3 million clones, around 93% seen once; the top ten hold approximately 0.4%. On this clone itself: The antigen is unknown.

The sequence was obtained from a man aged 18 to 35 in good health. Some clones in this sample may be carry-over from other donors' samples. The sequencing input was naive CD4+ T cells from PBMCs. Regarding subset: CD45RA+ positively selected.

The CDR3 DNA is TGTGCCAGTAGTATAGCTGGGGCAGGGGCCAACAATCAGCCCCAGCATTTT. This gives the protein CASSIAGAGANNQPQHF. This chain joins TRBV19 and TRBJ1-5; TRBD1 might be the D (6 bases). V dropped 1 base and J dropped 3 bases, with 16 bases sitting between them. This CDR3 spans 17 amino acids. The germline V gene encodes CDR1 LNHDA and CDR2 SQIVND (reference sequence).